Described below is a single T cell receptor beta chain sequence and its context. This entry is derived from a study of blood T cells in healthy people across ages. Using a J-beta primer mix together with a sample-barcoded 5' primer, a second PCR was run for roughly 7 to 11 cycles. TCRdb reprocessed the 5' RACE reads via MiXCR and lists one record per CDR3 protein. The sample records 500,000 to 650,000 distinct CDR3 sequences, about a quarter being singletons. This CDR3 contains 14 residues. Germline CDR1 and CDR2: MGHRA and YSYEKL. This sample also appeared in a second study, on T cells of mothers and their children. That paper notes: Versus unrelated pairs, overlap was slightly higher in related mother-child pairs, without reaching significance.

The chain combines TRBV4-1 with TRBJ2-5, with a possible D match to TRBD1 (6 bases). TRBJ2-1 explains the end of the DNA better; the J call may be wrong. The source is a boy aged 2 to 9 in good health. Sequenced material: blood. The CDR3 here is CASSQDPQGSEQFF. DNA of the CDR3: TGCGCCAGCAGCCAAGATCCACAGGGATCTGAGCAGTTCTTC.